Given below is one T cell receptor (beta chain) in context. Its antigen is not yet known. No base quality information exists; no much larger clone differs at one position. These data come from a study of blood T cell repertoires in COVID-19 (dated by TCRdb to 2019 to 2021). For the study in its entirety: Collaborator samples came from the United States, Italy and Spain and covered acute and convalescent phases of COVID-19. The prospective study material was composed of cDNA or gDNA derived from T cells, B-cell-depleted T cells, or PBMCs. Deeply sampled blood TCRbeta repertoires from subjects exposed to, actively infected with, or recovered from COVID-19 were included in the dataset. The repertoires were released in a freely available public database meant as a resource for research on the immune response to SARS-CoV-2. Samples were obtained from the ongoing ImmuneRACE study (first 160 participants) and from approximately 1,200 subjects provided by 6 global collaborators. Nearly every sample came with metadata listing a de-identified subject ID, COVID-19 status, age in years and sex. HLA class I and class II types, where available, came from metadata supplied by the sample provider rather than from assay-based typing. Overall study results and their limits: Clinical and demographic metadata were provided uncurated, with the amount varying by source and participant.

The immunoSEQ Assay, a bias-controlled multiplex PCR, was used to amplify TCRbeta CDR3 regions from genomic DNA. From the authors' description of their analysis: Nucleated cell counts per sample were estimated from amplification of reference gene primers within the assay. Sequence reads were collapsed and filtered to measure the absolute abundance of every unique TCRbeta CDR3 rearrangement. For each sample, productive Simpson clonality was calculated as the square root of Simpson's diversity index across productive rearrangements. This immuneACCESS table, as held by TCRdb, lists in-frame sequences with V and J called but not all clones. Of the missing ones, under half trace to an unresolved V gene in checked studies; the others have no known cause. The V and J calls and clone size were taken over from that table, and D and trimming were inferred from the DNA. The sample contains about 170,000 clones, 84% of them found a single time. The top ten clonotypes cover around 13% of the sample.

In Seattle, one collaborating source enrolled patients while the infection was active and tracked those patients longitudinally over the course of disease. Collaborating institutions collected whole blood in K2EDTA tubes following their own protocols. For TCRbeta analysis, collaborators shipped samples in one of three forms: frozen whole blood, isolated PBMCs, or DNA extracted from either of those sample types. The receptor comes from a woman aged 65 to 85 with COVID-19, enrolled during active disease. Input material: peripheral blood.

The CDR3: CASSDRATGELFF. The nucleotide sequence is TGTGCCAGCAGCGACAGGGCCACCGGGGAGCTGTTTTTT. The chain joins TRBV9 to TRBJ2-2, with TRBD1 perhaps the D gene, on 6 matching bases. Looking up the germline V gene yields CDR1 SGDLS and CDR2 YYNGEE. V was cut back by 3 bases and J by 4 bases, leaving a gap of 7 bases between them. The CDR3 sequence holds 13 residues, the cysteine and phenylalanine included. The DNA shown is the 39-base CDR3, in frame from base 1.